Below are 10 T cell receptor beta chains sequenced from a single sample in a study of blood T cell repertoires in COVID-19. Libraries were prepared by immunoSEQ multiplex PCR; TCRdb keeps only in-frame clonotypes and omits some of them. Here the sample spans 250,000 to 350,000 clones, 87% being singletons. Sample: peripheral blood. Receptors originate from a woman between 50 and 59 years old who had recovered from COVID-19.

This clone came up once. The chain has TRBV27 and TRBJ2-1; TRBD1 agrees at 9 bases. Germline lookup yields CDR1 MNHEY and CDR2 SMNVEV (reference sequence). CDR3 length: 17 residues. V lost 2 bases, J lost 9 bases, and 14 bases stayed unmatched. The CDR3 loop reads CASSLKSWDRVIVEQFF. The CDR3, as DNA: TGTGCCAGCAGTTTAAAGTCCTGGGACAGGGTCATAGTTGAGCAGTTCTTC.

In DNA, the CDR3 is TGTGCCACCAGTGGCGGGGCGGGTCGCTCTGGGGCCAACGTCCTGACTTTC. This codes for CATSGGAGRSGANVLTF. The chain has TRBV24-1 and TRBJ2-6; tentatively, D is TRBD2 (6 bases). V was clipped by 5 bases and J by 0 bases, with 13 bases between them. Germline loops: CDR1 KGHDR, CDR2 SFDVKD. This CDR3 is 17 amino acids long.

The rearrangement links TRBV19 to TRBJ2-2, with D uncertain. Trimming took 5 bases from V and 6 from J, leaving 16 bases between them. The length of the CDR3 is 15 residues. CDR1 LNHDA and CDR2 SQIVND come from the germline V gene (reference sequence). The CDR3 here is CASSSSRSVAGELFF. CDR3 in DNA: TGTGCCAGTAGTTCCTCTAGGAGCGTTGCCGGGGAGCTGTTTTTT.

This clone was picked up a small number of times. A junction end diverges from the germline sequence, so it may reflect a read error. The chain couples TRBV27 to TRBJ1-6; D uncertain. The CDR3 is 14 residues long. Germline V gene data show CDR1 as MNHEY and CDR2 as SMNVEV (reference sequence). The CDR3 is CASSISGLGSPLHF. CDR3 nucleotides: TGTGCCAGCAGTATATCCGGACTGGGGTCACCCCTCCACTTT.

The chain employs TRBV3-1 (or the pseudogene TRBV3-2) and TRBJ1-4; D is ambiguous. This CDR3 is 12 amino acids long. The V end lost 3 bases, the J end lost 8 bases, and 7 bases lay between the germline ends. Germline CDR1 is LGHDT and CDR2 is YNNKEL (reference sequence). The CDR3 reads CASSHREEKLFF. CDR3 in DNA: TGTGCCAGCAGCCACCGGGAAGAAAAACTGTTTTTT.

The chain uses TRBV7-8 and TRBJ1-1; D is uncertain. Trimming took 2 bases from V and 4 from J, leaving 14 bases between them. CDR1 and CDR2 from the germline V gene are SGHVS and FQNEAQ. CDR3 length: 15 residues. DNA for the CDR3: TGTGCCAGCAGCTTAAGAGCGGCGGAAGCCACTGAAGCTTTCTTT. Amino acid sequence: CASSLRAAEATEAFF.

This sequence joins TRBV7-2 and TRBJ2-7; D not resolved. The V end was cut by 3 bases, the J end by 7 bases, with 10 bases between. This CDR3 contains 12 residues. Germline V gene lookup returns CDR1 SGHTA and CDR2 FQGNSA. In nucleotides, the CDR3 is TGTGCCAGCAGCTTTGCTGCGCGAGAGCAGTACTTC. Protein: CASSFAAREQYF.

The genes are TRBV4-1 and TRBJ2-5; 9 bases are a match to TRBD1. Germline V lookup: CDR1 MGHRA, CDR2 YSYEKL. The CDR3 runs to 17 residues. V trimming: 4 bases; J trimming: 2 bases; junction bases outside the gene matches: 11. CDR3 protein: CASSLGQGSRAQETQYF. DNA of the CDR3: TGCGCCAGCAGCCTCGGACAGGGGAGTCGTGCTCAAGAGACCCAGTACTTC.

The chain couples TRBV19 to TRBJ2-5; D not resolved. Germline loops: CDR1 LNHDA, CDR2 SQIVND (reference sequence). CDR3 length: 14 residues. Trimming pared 7 bases from V and 4 bases from J, leaving 16 bases between. This chain's CDR3 is CASNHGPQGETQYF. DNA for the CDR3: TGTGCCAGTAACCATGGGCCTCAAGGAGAGACCCAGTACTTC.

This clone was observed a single time. The chain combines TRBV7-2 with TRBJ2-7, with D tentatively TRBD2 (5 bases). With 0 bases removed from V and 6 bases from J, the gap between germline ends came to 12 bases. Germline lookup yields CDR1 SGHTA and CDR2 FQGNSA. The CDR3 totals 14 residues. CDR3 residues: CASSLASGDREQYF. DNA of the CDR3: TGTGCCAGCAGCTTAGCAAGCGGCGATCGCGAGCAGTACTTC.